The entry below describes one T cell receptor beta chain. CDR3 length: 15 amino acids. Trimming shortened V by 5 bases and J by 4 bases, and 15 bases separated the two germline ends. CDR1 is LNHNV and CDR2 is YYDKDF in the germline V gene (reference sequence). The data are from a study of shared clonotypes between healthy human individuals. Study background: Serving as donors were two women and three men, whose ages spanned 18 to 49.

The data were produced by immunoSEQ multiplex PCR, yet TCRdb's version contains in-frame clones alone and is incomplete. The sample shows roughly 770,000 clones, around 96% of them seen only once. Naive CD8 cells lacked CD45RO, underwent positive selection for CCR7 and left out terminally differentiated effector memory CD45RA+ cells. Healthy adults negative for HIV, lacking recent acute infections or vaccinations, served as donors. The chain links TRBV15 to TRBJ1-5; D is ambiguous. The sequenced sample was naive CD8+ T cells sorted from blood. The receptor was derived from a man aged 25 to 40 in good health. CDR3 DNA sequence: TGTGCCACCAGCTCACCACTGGATATGAATCAGCCCCAGCATTTT. It encodes CATSSPLDMNQPQHF.